The entry below gives a single T cell receptor (beta chain) sequence along with its context. The antigen remains undetermined. A single base separates this from a much larger clone, so it may be a read error. Using RNA template, CDR3s of TCR alpha and beta were amplified with iRepertoire arm-PCR. Tissue mRNA or PBMC total RNA, about 85-400 ng, went into one-step reverse transcription and amplification. In TCRdb, the multiplex PCR reads were re-called with MiXCR into one record per CDR3 protein. This table has 150,000 to 200,000 distinct CDR3 sequences, around 40% appearing once. The data were taken from a study of glioma-infiltrating T cells. Points from the study as a whole: Above-expected tissue-blood divergence occurred in all gliomas, most in low-grade ones.

The length of the CDR3 is 14 residues. Trimming shortened V by 5 bases and J by 6 bases, and 17 bases separated the two germline ends. The germline gives CDR1 SGHAT, CDR2 FQNNGV. Sequenced material: glioma tissue, nonneoplastic brain tissue, or PBMCs (not recorded which). The sequence came from a human donor with low-grade glioma or glioblastoma, undergoing nonglioma brain surgery, or in good health (not recorded which). This chain uses TRBV11-2 with TRBJ2-7, with D maybe TRBD2 (6 bases). This CDR3 is CASSPGLRSSEQYF. CDR3 nucleotide sequence: TGTGCCAGCAGCCCGGGACTCCGATCATCCGAGCAGTACTTC.